This entry lists 28 T cell receptor beta chains sequenced from one sample in a study of blood T cell repertoires in COVID-19 (TCRdb year 2020). Library preparation was by the immunoSEQ multiplex PCR assay. Drawn from immuneACCESS, this table holds only the in-frame rearrangements with V and J called that TCRdb kept. Clones are partly lost; checked studies trace under half to an unresolved V gene and leave the rest unexplained. Across this sample there are more than 95,000 clones, with 65% to 90% seen only once. The ten largest clones capture 3.5% to 5% of the sample. Sequencing was carried out using peripheral blood. The receptors were gathered from a man in his forties or fifties with acute or convalescent COVID-19.

The chain combines TRBV12-3 or TRBV12-4 with TRBJ2-1, with D uncertain. With 6 bases removed from V and 8 bases from J, the gap between germline ends came to 8 bases. The CDR3 sequence is 11 residues long. CDR3 in amino acids: CASSFGHEQFF. The DNA of the CDR3 is TGTGCCAGCAGCTTTGGGCATGAGCAGTTCTTC.

The V and J genes are TRBV11-3 and TRBJ2-3; TRBD1 matches at 7 bases. In germline, CDR1 is SGHNT, CDR2 YENEEA. The CDR3 extends over 15 amino acids. V was pared by 5 bases and J by 4 bases, with 9 bases of the junction left unmatched. CDR3 in DNA: TGTGCCAGCAGCCATCCTCATACAGGGGCAGATACGCAGTATTTT. Its protein product is CASSHPHTGADTQYF.

The chain combines TRBV5-1 with TRBJ2-1; D is undetermined. The CDR3 sequence is 15 residues long. CDR1 is SGHRS, CDR2 YFSETQ, per germline. The V end lost 5 bases, the J end lost 2 bases, and 14 bases lay between the germline ends. CDR3 region: CASSTGGGTYNEQFF. DNA for the CDR3: TGCGCCAGCAGTACCGGCGGCGGAACCTACAATGAGCAGTTCTTC.

The chain combines TRBV11-2 with TRBJ2-1, with a tentative D call TRBD2 (6 bases). Trimming cost V 4 bases and J 7 bases, with 20 bases left between them. From germline, CDR1 is SGHAT and CDR2 FQNNGV. CDR3 size: 16 residues. CDR3 sequence: CASSSLFAGRRNEQFF. CDR3 nucleotide sequence: TGTGCCAGCAGCTCCCTTTTTGCGGGGAGGAGGAATGAGCAGTTCTTC.

The chain is built from TRBV29-1 and TRBJ1-4, with D unclear. V lost 3 bases and J 0 bases, leaving 8 bases between the germline ends. The CDR3 has 14 residues. Per germline, CDR1 SQVTM and CDR2 ANQGSEA. CDR3 sequence (DNA): TGCAGCGTTGAGGCCTCCTCAACTAATGAAAAACTGTTTTTT. Translating gives CSVEASSTNEKLFF. Supplemented by reference TRBV29-1 and TRBJ1-4, the full variable domain reads SAVISQKPSRDICQRGTSLTIQCQVDSQVTMMFWYRQQPGQSLTLIATANQGSEATYESGFVIDKFPISRPNLTFSTLTVSNMSPEDSSIYLCSVEASSTNEKLFFGSGTQLSVL.

The V and J genes are TRBV7-3 and TRBJ1-1; no clear D gene. The CDR3 sequence is 13 residues long. Trimming pared 5 bases from V and 1 base from J, leaving 8 bases between. CDR1 SGHTA and CDR2 FQGTGA come from the germline V gene. CDR3 residues: CASSPGRNTEAFF. The DNA of the CDR3 is TGTGCCAGCAGCCCCGGGAGGAACACTGAAGCTTTCTTT.

This sequence joins TRBV5-6 and TRBJ2-1, with 16 nucleotides matching TRBD2. The CDR3 consists of 15 residues. J gave up 11 bases and V 4 bases, and 6 bases lay outside the gene matches. CDR1 is SGHDT and CDR2 is YYEEEE in the germline V gene. The CDR3 DNA reads TGTGCCAGCAGCGGGGGACTAGCGGGAGGGCCCAAGCAGTTCTTC. Translating gives CASSGGLAGGPKQFF. The complete variable domain, with remaining parts taken from reference TRBV5-6 and TRBJ2-1, reads DAGVTQSPTHLIKTRGQQVTLRCSPKSGHDTVSWYQQALGQGPQFIFQYYEEEERQRGNFPDRFSGHQFPNYSSELNVNALLLGDSALYLCASSGGLAGGPKQFFGPGTRLTVL.

The chain carries TRBV7-9 and TRBJ2-3; TRBD2 is a possible D gene (6 bases). The V end was cut by 3 bases, the J end by 0 bases, with 7 bases between. This CDR3 is 14 amino acids long. Germline assignment: CDR1 SEHNR and CDR2 FQNEAQ (reference sequence). Here the CDR3 reads CASSFGLSTDTQYF. Written as DNA, the CDR3 is TGTGCCAGCAGCTTCGGACTAAGCACAGATACGCAGTATTTT.

This clone was observed a single time. J is TRBJ1-1 and V is TRBV28, with D hard to call. V was shortened by 1 base and J by 0 bases, with 9 bases between the two germline ends. CDR1 MDHEN and CDR2 SYDVKM come from the germline V gene. This CDR3 comprises 15 residues. In DNA form, the CDR3 reads TGTGCCAGCAGTTTATCCAGGTCCCTGAACACTGAAGCTTTCTTT. Protein product: CASSLSRSLNTEAFF.

V and J are TRBV6-5 and TRBJ2-7; 9 bases are a match to TRBD1. V lost 2 bases and J lost 2; bases outside the gene matches: 4. This CDR3 spans 15 amino acids. The germline gives CDR1 MNHEY, CDR2 SVGAGI. DNA of the CDR3: TGTGCCAGCAGTTACGGTAGGACAGGGGCCTACGAGCAGTACTTC. It is translated as CASSYGRTGAYEQYF.

The rearrangement joins TRBV7-3 to TRBJ2-2; possible D gene TRBD2, 6 bases. Germline CDR1 reads SGHTA; CDR2 reads FQGTGA. V was trimmed by 7 bases and J by 4 bases, leaving 19 bases between them. CDR3 length equals 16 residues. The DNA for the CDR3 is TGTGCCAGCACCGCCTGGGCGGGATCGGCCACCGGGGAGCTGTTTTTT. Translation gives CASTAWAGSATGELFF.

This clone was seen more than once but under ten times. The chain links TRBV28 to TRBJ2-1, with TRBD1 as a possible D gene (5 bases). Trimming shortened V by 7 bases and J by 5 bases, and 12 bases separated the two germline ends. Germline V gives CDR1 MDHEN, CDR2 SYDVKM. The CDR3 is 13 residues long. CDR3 amino acids: CASTQGNNNEQFF. The CDR3 region has the DNA TGTGCCAGCACTCAGGGCAACAACAATGAGCAGTTCTTC.

This chain uses TRBV20-1 with TRBJ2-7; D remains ambiguous. V lost 3 bases and J 0 bases, leaving 12 bases between the germline ends. This CDR3 has 14 amino acids. Germline V lookup: CDR1 DFQATT, CDR2 SNEGSKA (reference sequence). For the CDR3, the DNA is TGCAGTGCTAGTGGGTCCCTAAGCTCCTACGAGCAGTACTTC. This encodes CSASGSLSSYEQYF.

The chain has TRBV5-6 and TRBJ2-2; 10 bases match TRBD1. The V gene end was trimmed by 4 bases and the J gene end by 7 bases; junction bases not matched to a gene: 7. The CDR3 is 15 amino acids. CDR1 is SGHDT and CDR2 is YYEEEE in the germline V gene. The CDR3 is CASSMDRGVYGELFF. The CDR3 nucleotides read TGTGCCAGCAGCATGGACAGGGGGGTCTACGGGGAGCTGTTTTTT.

To note about this clone: Compared with germline, one end of the junction differs, possibly owing to a read error. The V and J genes are TRBV12-5 and TRBJ1-1; tentative D call: TRBD1 (5 bases). The germline V gene encodes CDR1 LGHNT and CDR2 FRNRAP. The length of the CDR3 is 14 residues. The CDR3 protein is CACGLGGVGREAFF. The CDR3 DNA sequence: TGTGCTTGTGGTTTGGGGGGGGTGGGTCGTGAAGCTTTCTTT.

The V call is TRBV5-8, the J call TRBJ1-3; the D is unclear. Trimming pared 6 bases from V and 0 bases from J, leaving 13 bases between. Germline V gene sequence: CDR1 SGHTS, CDR2 YDEGEE. This CDR3 is built from 15 residues. The CDR3 sequence: CASTPTTSSGNTIYF. DNA of the CDR3: TGTGCCAGCACCCCGACCACTAGCTCTGGAAACACCATATATTTT. The full variable domain, its missing parts supplied by reference TRBV5-8 and TRBJ1-3, is EAGVTQSPTHLIKTRGQQATLRCSPISGHTSVYWYQQALGLGLQFLLWYDEGEERNRGNFPPRFSGRQFPNYSSELNVNALELEDSALYLCASTPTTSSGNTIYFGEGSWLTVV.

The chain joins TRBV27 to TRBJ1-2; a possible D gene is TRBD1 (6 bases). Germline CDR1 and CDR2: MNHEY and SMNVEV (reference sequence). V was cut by 6 bases and J by 4 bases, with 21 bases left in between. This CDR3 has 16 residues. CDR3 residues: CASRTLSVGGGYGYTF. In nucleotides, the CDR3 is TGTGCCAGCAGAACCCTAAGCGTGGGAGGGGGCTATGGCTACACCTTC.

This chain uses TRBV27 with TRBJ2-2; D remains ambiguous. The CDR3 has 13 amino acids. Trimming removed 6 bases at V and 7 bases at J, with 12 bases between. Germline CDR1 reads MNHEY; CDR2 reads SMNVEV (reference sequence). This chain's CDR3 is CASSVMAVGELFF. In DNA form, the CDR3 reads TGTGCCAGCAGCGTGATGGCGGTCGGGGAGCTGTTTTTT.

The J gene is TRBJ2-3, the V gene TRBV2; 7 bases map to TRBD1. CDR3 length: 17 amino acids. The trim removed 6 bases at V and 0 bases at J, leaving 12 bases unmatched. The germline V gene has CDR1 SNHLY and CDR2 FYNNEI. The CDR3 DNA follows: TGTGCCAGCAGGGGCTCGAGGGGGCCGACTAGCACAGATACGCAGTATTTT. It specifies CASRGSRGPTSTDTQYF.

The chain has TRBV5-4 and TRBJ1-2; a weak D match, TRBD1 (6 bases). CDR3 length: 14 amino acids. V lost 6 bases and J 7 bases, leaving 19 bases between the germline ends. Looked up from germline, CDR1 is SGHNT and CDR2 is YYREEE (reference sequence). Here the CDR3 reads CASMNRSTTGGYTF. Here the CDR3 DNA reads TGTGCCAGCATGAATCGGAGTACGACAGGTGGCTACACCTTC.

V usage is TRBV5-6 and J usage is TRBJ2-5; 7 nucleotides align to TRBD1. The J segment lost 2 bases and the V segment lost 3 bases, leaving 4 bases of the junction unmatched. This CDR3 region has 14 residues. The germline V gene has CDR1 SGHDT and CDR2 YYEEEE. The CDR3 protein is CASSSTGSQETQYF. DNA of the CDR3: TGTGCCAGCAGCTCGACAGGGAGTCAAGAGACCCAGTACTTC.

The chain has TRBV23-1 and TRBJ2-1, with unresolved D. TRBV23-1 belongs to the ORF category, with a function that is uncertain. Deletions cut 0 bases from V and 1 base from J, with 13 bases between. The CDR3 is 17 amino acids. The chain's CDR3 is CASSQSGAEVSYNEQFF. DNA of the CDR3: TGCGCCAGCAGTCAATCGGGCGCCGAAGTTTCCTACAATGAGCAGTTCTTC.

The rearrangement joins TRBV4-1 to TRBJ1-1, with TRBD1 identical over 7 bases. Trimming removed 5 bases from V and 1 base from J; junction bases left unmatched: 4. The CDR3 has 14 residues. Germline V gene data show CDR1 as MGHRA and CDR2 as YSYEKL. The CDR3 spells CASSERQGNTEAFF. The CDR3 DNA follows: TGCGCCAGCAGCGAACGACAGGGGAACACTGAAGCTTTCTTT.

The chain employs TRBV19 and TRBJ2-1; 7 positions agree with TRBD1. Germline-derived CDR1 and CDR2 are LNHDA and SQIVND (reference sequence). J was trimmed by 8 bases and V by 6 bases; bases with no gene match: 10. The CDR3 spans 14 residues. This CDR3 is CASRPRGRFHEQFF. The CDR3 bases are TGTGCCAGTAGGCCAAGGGGGCGCTTTCATGAGCAGTTCTTC. Variable domain in full (rest from reference TRBV19 and TRBJ2-1): DGGITQSPKYLFRKEGQNVTLSCEQNLNHDAMYWYRQDPGQGLRLIYYSQIVNDFQKGDIAEGYSVSREKKESFPLTVTSAQKNPTAFYLCASRPRGRFHEQFFGPGTRLTVL.

The V call is TRBV18, the J call TRBJ1-1; unclear D gene. The CDR3 is 15 amino acids. Germline V lookup: CDR1 KGHSH, CDR2 LQKENI. V was pared by 3 bases and J by 6 bases, with 17 bases between. Written as DNA, the CDR3 is TGTGCCAGCTCACCGGGAGAAAATGGAATCTCTGAAGCTTTCTTT. Translated, it gives CASSPGENGISEAFF. The full variable domain, its missing parts supplied by reference TRBV18 and TRBJ1-1, is NAGVMQNPRHLVRRRGQEARLRCSPMKGHSHVYWYRQLPEEGLKFMVYLQKENIIDESGMPKERFSAEFPKEGPSILRIQQVVRGDSAAYFCASSPGENGISEAFFGQGTRLTVV.

The chain has TRBV10-1 and TRBJ1-1; possibly TRBD1 for D (5 bases). Germline V gene sequence: CDR1 WNHNN, CDR2 SYGVQD (reference sequence). The CDR3 is 16 amino acids. With 0 bases removed from V and 1 base from J, the gap between germline ends came to 12 bases. Here the CDR3 DNA reads TGCGCCAGCAGTGAGTCGATGAGCGGGGGGAACACTGAAGCTTTCTTT. Amino acids: CASSESMSGGNTEAFF.

The chain joins TRBV29-1 to TRBJ2-7; TRBD1 might be the D (6 bases). In germline, CDR1 is SQVTM, CDR2 ANQGSEA. V was clipped by 1 base and J by 2 bases, with 9 bases between them. The CDR3 extends over 13 amino acids. The CDR3 is CSVEVRDTYEQYF. CDR3 nucleotide sequence: TGCAGCGTTGAAGTGAGGGACACCTACGAGCAGTACTTC.

This sequence joins TRBV4-2 and TRBJ1-6; D uncertain. V lost 0 bases and J lost 7, with 10 bases in between. Germline V gene sequence: CDR1 LGHNA, CDR2 YNFKEQ. This CDR3 is built from 15 residues. CDR3 sequence reads: CASSQESQPNSPLHF. The DNA for the CDR3 is TGTGCCAGCAGCCAAGAATCACAGCCAAATTCACCCCTCCACTTT.